The clone carrying this TCR beta chain was seen many times. Unique molecular identifiers were built into the TCRbeta library. MiXCR, applied by TCRdb to the PCR reads, yields one record per CDR3 protein. In the table there are approximately 200,000 distinct CDR3 sequences, just under 6.5% of which are singletons. The data are from a study of T-cell reconstitution after alpha-beta-depleted transplantation in children. The V gene end was trimmed by 5 bases and the J gene end by 6 bases; junction bases not matched to a gene: 5. The CDR3 totals 14 residues. Looked up from germline, CDR1 is SGHTA and CDR2 is FQGTGA.

Sequencing used PBMCs, obtained before TCRalphabeta/CD19-depleted stem cell transplant. This clonotype was sampled from a girl less than two years old with combined immunodeficiency, due to receive a stem cell transplant. The chain links TRBV7-3 to TRBJ2-2; 8 bases are shared with TRBD2. Here the CDR3 DNA reads TGTGCCAGCAGCCACTACGGGGGGGCCGGGGAGCTGTTTTTT. Its translation: CASSHYGGAGELFF.